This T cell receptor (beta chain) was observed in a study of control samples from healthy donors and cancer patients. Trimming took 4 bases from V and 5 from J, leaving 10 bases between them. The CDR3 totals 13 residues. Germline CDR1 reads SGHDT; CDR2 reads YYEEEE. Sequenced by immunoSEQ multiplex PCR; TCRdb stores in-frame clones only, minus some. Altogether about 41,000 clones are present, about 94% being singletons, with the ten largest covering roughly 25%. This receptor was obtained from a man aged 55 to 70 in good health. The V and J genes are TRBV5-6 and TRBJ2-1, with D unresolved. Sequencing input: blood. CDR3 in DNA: TGTGCCAGCAGCGCCTTCTTCAACAATGAGCAGTTCTTC. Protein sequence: CASSAFFNNEQFF.